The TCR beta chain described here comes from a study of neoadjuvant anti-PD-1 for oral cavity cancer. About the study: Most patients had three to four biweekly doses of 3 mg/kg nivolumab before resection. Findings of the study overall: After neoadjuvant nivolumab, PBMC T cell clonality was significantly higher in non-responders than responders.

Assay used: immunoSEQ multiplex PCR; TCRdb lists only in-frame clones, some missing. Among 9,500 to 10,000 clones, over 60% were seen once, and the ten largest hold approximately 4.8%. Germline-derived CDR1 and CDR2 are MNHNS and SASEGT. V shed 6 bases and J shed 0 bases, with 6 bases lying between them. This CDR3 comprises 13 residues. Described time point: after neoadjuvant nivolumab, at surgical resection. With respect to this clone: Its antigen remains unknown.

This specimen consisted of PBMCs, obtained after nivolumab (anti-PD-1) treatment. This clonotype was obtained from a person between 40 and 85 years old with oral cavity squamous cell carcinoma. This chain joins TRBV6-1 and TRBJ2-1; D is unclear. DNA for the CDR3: TGTGCCAGCAGGGGAAGCTCCTACAATGAGCAGTTCTTC. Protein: CASRGSSYNEQFF.